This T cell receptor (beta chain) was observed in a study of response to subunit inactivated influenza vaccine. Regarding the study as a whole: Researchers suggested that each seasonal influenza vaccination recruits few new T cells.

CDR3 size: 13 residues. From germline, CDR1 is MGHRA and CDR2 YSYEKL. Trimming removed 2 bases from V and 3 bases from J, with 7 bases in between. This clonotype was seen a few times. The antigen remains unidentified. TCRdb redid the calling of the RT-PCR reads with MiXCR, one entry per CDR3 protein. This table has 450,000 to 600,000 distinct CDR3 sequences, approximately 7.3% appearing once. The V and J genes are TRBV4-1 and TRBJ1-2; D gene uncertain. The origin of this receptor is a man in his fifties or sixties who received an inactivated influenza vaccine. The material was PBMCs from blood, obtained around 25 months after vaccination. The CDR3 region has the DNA TGCGCCAGCAGCCAACCGGGTGACTATGGCTACACCTTC. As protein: CASSQPGDYGYTF.